This note documents a single TCR beta chain sequence. TCRdb analysed the RT-PCR reads with MiXCR anew, one entry per CDR3 protein. This table has fewer than 550,000 distinct CDR3 sequences, roughly 23% appearing once. The sample is drawn from a study of response to subunit inactivated influenza vaccine. The CDR3 has 14 amino acids. The V gene end was trimmed by 4 bases and the J gene end by 5 bases; junction bases not matched to a gene: 7. CDR1 and CDR2 (germline): DFQATT, SNEGSKA (reference sequence). This specimen was CD4+ T cells sorted from PBMCs, taken approximately 5 days after vaccination. This chain links TRBV20-1 with TRBJ2-7; 11 bases fit TRBD2. This clonotype was obtained from a man in his fifties who received an inactivated influenza vaccine. Here the CDR3 reads CSAISGRAMDEQYF. The CDR3 DNA reads as TGCAGTGCTATTAGCGGGAGGGCCATGGACGAGCAGTACTTC.